This TCR beta chain came from a study of blood T cell repertoires in COVID-19. At the level of the study: PBMCs, B-cell-depleted T cells, or T cells provided the cDNA or gDNA that made up the material.

This clone was detected once. As originally analysed: Amplification from reference gene primers served as the basis for estimated nucleated cell counts. Some clones are missing from TCRdb's copy, which holds only in-frame ones; the method was immunoSEQ multiplex PCR. The DNA gave D and trimming, while V, J and clone size come from that table. This sample has approximately 270,000 clones, with about 85% found just once. Trimming at V came to 0 bases and at J to 3 bases, leaving 17 bases not matched to a gene. CDR3 length equals 21 residues. Per germline, CDR1 SGHDN and CDR2 FVKESK. The TCR comes from a young man with active or convalescent COVID-19. The sequencing input was peripheral blood. V gene TRBV14 combines with J gene TRBJ1-5; 10 bases agree with TRBD1. CDR3 loop: CASSQDMKIGDRGTANQPQHF. Here the CDR3 DNA reads TGTGCCAGCAGCCAAGATATGAAGATAGGGGACAGGGGAACAGCCAATCAGCCCCAGCATTTT.